These 3 T cell receptor beta chains were all obtained from the same sample, sequenced in a study of technical replicates of blood from a handful of donors. Assay used: immunoSEQ multiplex PCR; TCRdb lists only in-frame clones, some missing. This sample carries over 60,000 clones, around 93% of them seen once, and the ten largest clones take approximately 0.25%. The sample comprised T cells isolated from PBMCs. These receptors originate from a human donor in good health.

The chain joins TRBV6-4 to TRBJ1-4; D gene uncertain. CDR1 is MRHNA, CDR2 SNTAGT, per germline. Trimming removed 0 bases from V and 3 bases from J, with 14 bases in between. CDR3 length equals 17 residues. CDR3 residues: CASSDSGGKEANEKLFF. In nucleotides, the CDR3 is TGTGCCAGCAGTGACTCGGGCGGGAAGGAGGCTAATGAAAAACTGTTTTTT.

The rearrangement uses TRBV6-5 and TRBJ2-7; 9 bases fit TRBD1. The length of the CDR3 is 16 residues. After removal of 4 bases from V and 0 bases from J, the junction contained 7 bases not matched to a gene. From germline, CDR1 is MNHEY and CDR2 SVGAGI. CDR3 DNA: TGTGCCAGCAGTTTGGGACAGGGAATCTACTCCTACGAGCAGTACTTC. This encodes CASSLGQGIYSYEQYF.

This clone has only one observation. This rearrangement joins TRBV5-1 to TRBJ2-5, with a possible D match to TRBD2 (7 bases). Germline V gene lookup returns CDR1 SGHRS and CDR2 YFSETQ. The CDR3 loop spans 15 amino acids. Trimming took 6 bases from V and 5 from J, leaving 20 bases between them. This CDR3 reads CASTLRGGGPETQYF. The DNA for the CDR3 is TGCGCCAGCACCCTTAGGGGGGGAGGGCCGGAGACCCAGTACTTC.